This T cell receptor beta chain was profiled in a study of blood T cell repertoires in COVID-19 (TCRdb year 2020). Looking at the study overall: The collaborator samples originated in the United States, Italy and Spain and spanned the acute and convalescent phases of COVID-19. The prospective study material was composed of cDNA or gDNA derived from T cells, B-cell-depleted T cells, or PBMCs. Deeply sampled blood TCRbeta repertoires from subjects exposed to, actively infected with, or recovered from COVID-19 were included in the dataset. The repertoires were released in a freely available public database meant as a resource for research on the immune response to SARS-CoV-2. Samples were obtained from the ongoing ImmuneRACE study (first 160 participants) and from about 1,300 subjects provided by 6 global collaborators. Nearly every sample came with metadata listing a de-identified subject ID, COVID-19 status, age in years and sex. Where available, HLA class I and class II types were obtained from metadata supplied by the sample provider rather than from assay-based typing.

On this clone: Its antigen target is currently unknown. Base qualities are not recorded, but no much larger clone differs from it by a single base. Other DNA sequences in the same sample also yield this CDR3.

What the study reported, not specific to this receptor: Clinical and demographic metadata were provided uncurated, with the amount varying by source and participant.

The immunoSEQ Assay, a bias-controlled multiplex PCR, was used to amplify TCRbeta CDR3 regions from genomic DNA. The paper's data handling went like this. The number of nucleated cells in each sample was estimated by amplification of reference gene primers within the assay. Sequence reads were collapsed and filtered to measure the absolute abundance of every unique TCRbeta CDR3 rearrangement. For each sample, productive Simpson clonality was calculated as the square root of Simpson's diversity index across productive rearrangements. This is the immuneACCESS table as TCRdb keeps it, with only in-frame sequences that have V and J called. A part of the clones is gone; compared with another copy, unresolved V genes explain less than half, and the rest is unexplained. V and J calls and clone size are as listed in that table; D and trimming were resolved from the DNA. For this sample the table gives some 250,000 clones, of which about 89% were detected only once. Approximately 9% of the sample is held by the ten biggest clonotypes.

Germline trimming amounts to 4 bases on V and 3 bases on J, with 5 as the count of junction bases outside the gene matches. The germline V gene supplies CDR1 SGHTS and CDR2 YDEGEE. The CDR3, cysteine through phenylalanine, is 14 amino acids long. Only the CDR3 part of the read is kept: 42 bases, read in frame from the first base. Participants in the prospective study were aged about 18 to 100 years, lived in 24 United States geographic areas, and enrolled through a virtual design. In the prospective study, participants were assigned to cohorts based on the clinical history participants reported in a screening survey and a study questionnaire. For ImmuneRACE Cohort 3, a participant was defined as recovered based on two consecutive negative NP/OP PCR tests, clearance by a healthcare professional, or resolution of symptoms. In the prospective study, mobile phlebotomists collected whole blood, serum and a nasopharyngeal or oropharyngeal swab from each participant. Prospective study participants could optionally give additional blood draws and questionnaires over a 2-month period. Before DNA extraction, blood samples from the prospective study were shipped at room temperature or frozen.

The receptor chain draws on TRBV5-8 and TRBJ2-7; TRBD1 lines up with 9 middle nucleotides. Sequenced: PBMCs or T cells enriched from blood (not recorded which). The TCR originated in a man aged 35 to 55 who had recovered from COVID-19. The CDR3 protein is CASSLDRGNYEQYF. DNA sequence: TGTGCCAGCAGCCTGGACAGGGGAAACTACGAGCAGTACTTC.